This T cell receptor beta chain was identified during a study of blood T cell repertoires in COVID-19 (dated by TCRdb to 2018 to 2020). General notes on the study: Collaborator samples came from the United States, Italy and Spain and covered acute and convalescent phases of COVID-19. Nearly every sample came with metadata listing a de-identified subject ID, COVID-19 status, age in years and sex. Where available, HLA class I and class II types were taken from metadata supplied by the sample provider and were not determined by assay-based typing. Samples were obtained from the ongoing ImmuneRACE study (first 160 participants) and from 1,200 or so subjects provided by 6 global collaborators. Deeply sampled blood TCRbeta repertoires from subjects exposed to, actively infected with, or recovered from COVID-19 were included in the dataset. The prospective study material was composed of cDNA or gDNA derived from T cells, B-cell-depleted T cells, or PBMCs. A freely available public database, intended as a resource for researchers studying the immune response to SARS-CoV-2, is where the repertoires were released.

What the authors observed across the whole study: The amount of clinical and demographic metadata varied by source and participant and was provided uncurated.

At one collaborating source in Seattle, patients were enrolled during active infection and were followed longitudinally through the course of disease. Collaborating institutions collected whole blood in K2EDTA tubes following their own protocols. For TCRbeta analysis, collaborators shipped samples as frozen whole blood, isolated PBMCs, or DNA extracted from either of those sample types. TCRbeta CDR3 regions were amplified from genomic DNA by means of the immunoSEQ Assay, a bias-controlled multiplex PCR. The paper's data handling went like this. The number of nucleated cells in each sample was estimated by amplification of reference gene primers within the assay. Sequence reads were collapsed and filtered to measure the absolute abundance of every unique TCRbeta CDR3 rearrangement. Productive Simpson clonality was computed per sample as the square root of Simpson's diversity index over productive rearrangements. What TCRdb holds here is the immuneACCESS table cut down to in-frame rearrangements. Part of the clones is not present; checked against another copy, under half of the missing clones reflect an unresolved V gene, and the others are unexplained. The V and J calls and clone size are taken from that table; D and trimming were inferred from the DNA. The sample table holds 160,000 or so clones, of which 70% to 90% were seen once. The ten largest clones capture roughly 5% of the sample.

There are a few counts of this clone. The antigen this receptor binds is unknown. Per-base quality was not reported, and no clone a single base away is much larger than it. At the DNA level, this CDR3 is encoded by other sequences in the same sample as well. The CDR3 contains 14 residues, cysteine and phenylalanine counted. Here the CDR3 DNA is all that survives: 42 bases in frame from base 1. V and J are trimmed by 0 bases and 3 bases, and the gene matches miss 1 base of the junction. In the germline V gene (reference sequence), CDR1 corresponds to LNHNV and CDR2 to YYDKDF. The receptor was isolated from a woman between 50 and 59 years old with COVID-19, enrolled during active disease. The specimen was peripheral blood. The chain is made from TRBV15 and TRBJ2-5, and 7 bases in between align with TRBD1. The DNA sequence is given as TGTGCCACCAGCAGAGATCAGGGGGAAGAGACCCAGTACTTC. This gives the protein CATSRDQGEETQYF.